Shown below are 31 T cell receptor beta chains from a single sample sequenced in a study of control samples from healthy donors and cancer patients. Using immunoSEQ multiplex PCR, the repertoire was profiled, and TCRdb retains in-frame clones only, with some absent. The profile shows 150,000 to 200,000 clones, over 85% of them singletons. The source material was blood. The receptor set was obtained from a woman between 40 and 50 years old in good health.

With regard to this clone: Other DNA sequences within the sample encode an identical CDR3. The rearrangement uses TRBV30 and TRBJ1-2; D gene unclear. V gave up 0 bases and J gave up 2 bases, with 10 bases separating them. The CDR3 contains 14 residues. Germline V CDR1 and CDR2: GTSNPN, SVGIG (reference sequence). The CDR3 reads CAWSVLGRNYGYTF. The DNA of the CDR3 is TGTGCCTGGAGTGTACTCGGACGGAACTATGGCTACACCTTC.

A single count supports this clone. The gene calls are TRBV3-1 (or the pseudogene TRBV3-2) and TRBJ1-4; 9 bases match TRBD1. The germline CDR1 and CDR2 sequences are LGHDT and YNNKEL (reference sequence). J gave up 7 bases and V 6 bases, and 9 bases lay outside the gene matches. This CDR3 spans 15 amino acids. The CDR3 region is CASRANRGQFEKLFF. DNA of the CDR3: TGTGCCAGCAGGGCGAACAGGGGGCAGTTTGAAAAACTGTTTTTT.

The chain employs TRBV28 and TRBJ2-7; D perhaps matches TRBD1 (5 bases). Germline assignment: CDR1 MDHEN and CDR2 SYDVKM. This CDR3 is 14 amino acids long. V lost 1 base and J 3 bases, leaving 10 bases between the germline ends. CDR3 protein: CASSLSGRDYEQYF. The CDR3 coding sequence is TGTGCCAGCAGTTTATCCGGCAGGGACTACGAGCAGTACTTC.

J is TRBJ1-1 and V is TRBV7-8, with TRBD1 as a possible D gene (5 bases). This CDR3 comprises 14 residues. Trimming pared 5 bases from V and 0 bases from J, leaving 10 bases between. Germline CDR1 reads SGHVS; CDR2 reads FQNEAQ. Written as DNA, the CDR3 is TGTGCCAGCAGCGCGGGACGGATGAACACTGAAGCTTTCTTT. Encoded protein: CASSAGRMNTEAFF.

The chain is built from TRBV19 and TRBJ1-5, with a weak D call TRBD1 (5 bases). This CDR3 comprises 13 residues. Between the trimmed V and J ends, which lost 6 bases and 0 bases, there was a span of 6 bases. Germline loops: CDR1 LNHDA, CDR2 SQIVND (reference sequence). The CDR3 spells CASSRVSNQPQHF. DNA of the CDR3: TGTGCCAGTAGCAGGGTTAGCAATCAGCCCCAGCATTTT. The whole variable domain, filled in from reference TRBV19 and TRBJ1-5, reads DGGITQSPKYLFRKEGQNVTLSCEQNLNHDAMYWYRQDPGQGLRLIYYSQIVNDFQKGDIAEGYSVSREKKESFPLTVTSAQKNPTAFYLCASSRVSNQPQHFGDGTRLSIL.

The chain employs TRBV11-2 and TRBJ2-5; TRBD2 aligns across 11 bases. V was clipped by 5 bases and J by 2 bases; unmatched bases: 10. CDR3 length: 17 residues. Germline CDR1 is SGHAT and CDR2 is FQNNGV. CDR3 region: CASSQTPGTSGQETQYF. The CDR3 coding sequence is TGTGCCAGCAGCCAGACACCCGGGACTAGCGGACAAGAGACCCAGTACTTC.

This chain joins TRBV12-3 or TRBV12-4 and TRBJ2-1, with no clear D. Trimming took off 7 bases at V and 15 bases at J, with 22 bases between the two ends. CDR3 length: 13 residues. This chain's CDR3 is CASTLLSFSAPFF. The CDR3 nucleotides are TGTGCCAGCACACTCTTAAGTTTTTCCGCACCGTTCTTC.

This chain uses TRBV11-1 with TRBJ1-2; 7 bases align to TRBD1. Germline V gene sequence: CDR1 SGHAT, CDR2 FQDESV (reference sequence). The CDR3 spans 14 residues. The ends lost 5 bases at V and 3 bases at J; junction bases unmatched: 6. DNA for the CDR3: TGTGCCAGCAGCACCCGACAGGGCCACTATGGCTACACCTTC. It yields the protein CASSTRQGHYGYTF.

V gene TRBV19 combines with J gene TRBJ1-1, with 7 bases lining up with TRBD1. After removal of 4 bases from V and 3 bases from J, the junction contained 2 bases not matched to a gene. The CDR3 runs to 13 residues. Germline CDR1 is LNHDA and CDR2 is SQIVND (reference sequence). CDR3: CASSNDRDTEAFF. The CDR3 region has the DNA TGTGCCAGTAGTAACGACAGGGACACTGAAGCTTTCTTT.

V gene TRBV7-2 combines with J gene TRBJ1-6, with D possibly being TRBD1 (6 bases). The germline V gene encodes CDR1 SGHTA and CDR2 FQGNSA. Trimming took 2 bases from V and 0 from J, leaving 11 bases between them. The CDR3 has 17 amino acids. CDR3 sequence (DNA): TGTGCCAGCAGCTTAAGGGACACTAGCTCCTATAATTCACCCCTCCACTTT. It translates to CASSLRDTSSYNSPLHF.

In this sample, this clone turned up once. The chain couples TRBV4-3 to TRBJ2-5; 9 bases are a match to TRBD2. Germline loops: CDR1 LGHNA, CDR2 YSLEER. J lost 12 bases, V lost 4 bases, and 6 bases had no gene match. The CDR3 runs 12 residues. The CDR3 loop is CASSPGASGEYF. CDR3 nucleotide sequence: TGCGCCAGCAGCCCTGGAGCTAGCGGGGAGTACTTC.

The chain recombines TRBV29-1 with TRBJ2-1, with 9 nucleotides matching TRBD2. V dropped 4 bases and J dropped 2; count of bases not matched to a gene: 9. CDR3 length: 16 amino acids. Germline values: CDR1 SQVTM, CDR2 ANQGSEA. The CDR3 nucleotides are TGCAGCGTTGTGGGGGGAGCGGGAGGTACCTACAATGAGCAGTTCTTC. As protein: CSVVGGAGGTYNEQFF.

This chain uses TRBV6-5 with TRBJ1-2; D uncertain. The CDR3 is 14 residues long. V was trimmed by 6 bases and J by 1 base, leaving 12 bases between them. Per the germline V gene, CDR1 is MNHEY and CDR2 is SVGAGI. The CDR3 region is CASRPDLINYGYTF. Written as DNA, the CDR3 is TGTGCCAGCAGACCGGACCTTATTAACTATGGCTACACCTTC.

The chain has TRBV19 and TRBJ2-2, with 7 bases that match TRBD2. CDR3 length: 15 residues. Losses at the gene ends were 4 bases for V and 1 base for J; bases not matched to a gene: 3. From germline, CDR1 is LNHDA and CDR2 SQIVND (reference sequence). The CDR3 loop reads CASSRGEGNTGELFF. CDR3 nucleotides: TGTGCCAGTAGTAGGGGGGAGGGGAACACCGGGGAGCTGTTTTTT.

V and J are TRBV11-3 and TRBJ1-1, with TRBD1 identical over 8 bases. The V gene's germline CDR1 is SGHNT and CDR2 YENEEA. The length of the CDR3 is 15 residues. V gave up 6 bases and J gave up 1 base; unmatched junction bases: 7. The CDR3 reads CASSFQGAENTEAFF. The DNA for the CDR3 is TGTGCCAGCAGTTTCCAGGGGGCTGAGAACACTGAAGCTTTCTTT.

The CDR3 nucleotides read TGTGCCACCAGTGACTCCGGACTAGCGGCCTTGAATGAGCAGTTCTTC. It specifies CATSDSGLAALNEQFF. V is TRBV24-1 and J is TRBJ2-1; 10 bases match TRBD2. The germline CDR1 and CDR2 sequences are KGHDR and SFDVKD. V gave up 4 bases and J gave up 7 bases; unmatched junction bases: 9. The CDR3 is 16 amino acids.

The V call is TRBV5-1, the J call TRBJ1-6; D is unresolved. The CDR3 sequence is 17 residues long. The germline V and J ends were trimmed by 0 bases and 5 bases, with 15 bases remaining between them. CDR1 and CDR2 from the germline V gene are SGHRS and YFSETQ. DNA for the CDR3: TGCGCCAGCAGCTTGGGGCCGCCAGGTTCTAATAATTCACCCCTCCACTTT. Translation gives CASSLGPPGSNNSPLHF.

This chain connects TRBV3-1 (or the pseudogene TRBV3-2) to TRBJ2-1; 10 nucleotides agree with TRBD2. The CDR3 is made up of 19 amino acids. Germline V gene sequence: CDR1 LGHDT, CDR2 YNNKEL (reference sequence). With V trimmed by 3 bases and J by 5 bases, 16 bases remained unmatched. CDR3 nucleotide sequence: TGTGCCAGCAGCCAGGGTCCCAGCGGGGGGGCAGGATATAACAATGAGCAGTTCTTC. This encodes CASSQGPSGGAGYNNEQFF.

The chain couples TRBV19 to TRBJ1-2; the D is unclear. The germline V gene has CDR1 LNHDA and CDR2 SQIVND (reference sequence). This CDR3 region has 14 residues. Trimming pared 7 bases from V and 4 bases from J, leaving 16 bases between. The CDR3 coding sequence is TGTGCCAGTATCCTTTCTTCATGGCCCTATGGCTACACCTTC. The encoded protein is CASILSSWPYGYTF.

V gene TRBV5-5 combines with J gene TRBJ2-5; D ambiguous. This CDR3 contains 13 residues. Germline CDR1 and CDR2: SGHKS and YYEKEE (reference sequence). V was clipped by 4 bases and J by 1 base, with 8 bases between them. The CDR3 DNA sequence: TGTGCCAGCAGCCGCAGGTCCCAAGAGACCCAGTACTTC. Encoded protein: CASSRRSQETQYF.

The J gene is TRBJ1-3, the V gene TRBV19; D remains ambiguous. The germline V and J ends were trimmed by 8 bases and 2 bases, with 16 bases remaining between them. This CDR3 is 15 amino acids long. CDR1 is LNHDA and CDR2 is SQIVND in the germline V gene (reference sequence). The CDR3 sequence is CASSQGLVAGNTIYF. CDR3 coding DNA: TGTGCCAGTTCCCAAGGGTTGGTAGCTGGAAACACCATATATTTT.

The chain has TRBV5-6 and TRBJ1-3; a weak D match, TRBD1 (6 bases). CDR1 and CDR2 from the germline V gene are SGHDT and YYEEEE. The CDR3 has 14 amino acids. Trimming shortened V by 2 bases and J by 3 bases, and 9 bases separated the two germline ends. The CDR3: CASSLRTVGNTIYF. In DNA, the CDR3 is TGTGCCAGCAGCTTACGGACAGTTGGAAACACCATATATTTT.

This chain links TRBV11-3 with TRBJ1-1, with D possibly being TRBD1 (5 bases). V was pared by 5 bases and J by 12 bases, with 25 bases between. The CDR3 length is 15 residues. Germline V gene data show CDR1 as SGHNT and CDR2 as YENEEA. CDR3 sequence reads: CASSTAGVRGSRTFF. In nucleotides, the CDR3 is TGTGCCAGCAGCACCGCGGGGGTGAGGGGAAGTAGGACTTTCTTT.

The rearrangement uses TRBV3-1 (or the pseudogene TRBV3-2) and TRBJ2-2; D possibly corresponds to TRBD1 (6 bases). Per the germline V gene, CDR1 is LGHDT and CDR2 is YNNKEL (reference sequence). There are 14 residues in the CDR3. Trimming removed 7 bases from V and 4 bases from J, with 13 bases in between. The CDR3 spells CASTQGFSTGELFF. The DNA for the CDR3 is TGTGCCAGCACCCAGGGGTTCTCCACCGGGGAGCTGTTTTTT.

The rearrangement links TRBV6-5 to TRBJ1-2, with a possible D match to TRBD1 (6 bases). Germline V gene lookup returns CDR1 MNHEY and CDR2 SVGAGI. The CDR3 totals 13 residues. Trimming took 10 bases from V and 4 from J, leaving 16 bases between them. This chain's CDR3 is CATYRVGSYGYTF. CDR3 nucleotide sequence: TGTGCCACCTACAGGGTAGGGAGCTATGGCTACACCTTC.

This sequence joins TRBV11-2 and TRBJ1-1; D gene unclear. Germline V CDR1 and CDR2: SGHAT, FQNNGV. V dropped 2 bases and J dropped 1 base, with 2 bases sitting between them. The length of the CDR3 is 12 residues. The CDR3: CASSLRNTEAFF. The DNA of the CDR3 is TGTGCCAGCAGCTTAAGGAACACTGAAGCTTTCTTT.

The CDR3 region has the DNA TGTGCCAGCAGACAGGCCTACGAGCAGTACTTC. Its protein product is CASRQAYEQYF. The chain is built from TRBV2 and TRBJ2-7; a weak D match, TRBD1 (5 bases). Per the germline V gene, CDR1 is SNHLY and CDR2 is FYNNEI. There are 11 residues in the CDR3. V dropped 6 bases and J dropped 2 bases, with 5 bases sitting between them.

Of note for this clone: This sample also contains other DNA sequences that code for the same CDR3. V and J are TRBV5-4 and TRBJ2-7; 7 bases agree with TRBD1. Germline trimming cut 0 bases from V and 2 bases from J; bases unmatched to any gene: 5. This CDR3 comprises 15 residues. Germline V CDR1 and CDR2: SGHNT, YYREEE (reference sequence). CDR3 amino acids: CASSLGGQGAYEQYF. CDR3 bases: TGTGCCAGCAGCTTGGGGGGTCAGGGGGCCTACGAGCAGTACTTC. Looking up the rest from reference TRBV5-4 and TRBJ2-7 gives the full variable domain: ETGVTQSPTHLIKTRGQQVTLRCSSQSGHNTVSWYQQALGQGPQFIFQYYREEENGRGNFPPRFSGLQFPNYSSELNVNALELDDSALYLCASSLGGQGAYEQYFGPGTRLTVT.

The rearrangement joins TRBV23-1 to TRBJ1-5, with D perhaps matching TRBD1 (6 bases). TRBV23-1 is treated as an ORF (open reading frame) with a function not yet certain. Between the trimmed V and J ends, which lost 2 bases and 4 bases, there was a span of 18 bases. This CDR3 spans 17 amino acids. In DNA, the CDR3 is TGCGCCAGCAGTCAAGCCCCCGACAGGCAGATGAATCAGCCCCAGCATTTT. This gives the protein CASSQAPDRQMNQPQHF.

The CDR3 coding sequence is TGTGCCATCAGGTACAGGGTGGTAACTAATGAAAAACTGTTTTTT. Its translation is CAIRYRVVTNEKLFF. This chain links TRBV10-3 with TRBJ1-4; D perhaps matches TRBD1 (6 bases). This CDR3 is 15 amino acids long. V lost 6 bases and J lost 1, with 12 bases in between. Germline-derived CDR1 and CDR2 are ENHRY and SYGVKD.

V usage is TRBV24-1 and J usage is TRBJ1-5; no definite D call. Trimming shortened V by 3 bases and J by 6 bases, and 8 bases separated the two germline ends. Germline V gene lookup returns CDR1 KGHDR and CDR2 SFDVKD. The CDR3 contains 13 residues. Written as DNA, the CDR3 is TGTGCCACCAGTGATCGACGAGGTCAGCCCCAGCATTTT. It translates to CATSDRRGQPQHF.